Presented here are 19 T cell receptor beta chains from one specimen sequenced in a study of T cell responses to AZD1222 COVID-19 vaccine. Produced via immunoSEQ multiplex PCR; TCRdb's table is partial and in-frame only. This sample has fewer than 120,000 clones; 80% to 95% occur once, and the top ten carry 2% to 2.5%. The sequencing used peripheral blood, collected 28 days after the second AZD1222 dose. Receptors originate from an adult who received the AZD1222 COVID-19 vaccine.

The chain uses TRBV2 and TRBJ1-6; a weak D match, TRBD1 (5 bases). Trimming stripped 6 bases from V and 8 bases from J, with 14 bases between. The germline V gene encodes CDR1 SNHLY and CDR2 FYNNEI. The CDR3 spans 14 residues. The CDR3 coding sequence is TGTGCCAGCAGCGGGGGTGTCCCTGATTCACCCCTCCACTTT. Its translation: CASSGGVPDSPLHF.

This chain connects TRBV6-5 to TRBJ1-5; a weak D match, TRBD1 (6 bases). The CDR3 runs 15 residues. Trimming left V 2 bases short and J 6 bases short, with 14 bases between. CDR1 is MNHEY and CDR2 is SVGAGI in the germline V gene. The CDR3 is CASSYNRASAQPQHF. The CDR3 DNA sequence: TGTGCCAGCAGTTACAACAGGGCGAGTGCTCAGCCCCAGCATTTT.

The V call is TRBV5-6, the J call TRBJ1-5; no definite D call. This CDR3 is built from 15 residues. The germline V and J ends were trimmed by 1 base and 2 bases, with 10 bases remaining between them. Germline CDR1 and CDR2: SGHDT and YYEEEE. This chain's CDR3 is CASSLYGPGNQPQHF. The CDR3 nucleotides read TGTGCCAGCAGCTTGTATGGCCCGGGCAATCAGCCCCAGCATTTT.

The rearrangement links TRBV10-3 to TRBJ1-5; 10 nucleotides line up with TRBD1. V lost 3 bases to trimming and J lost 6 bases; unmatched junction nucleotides: 5. In germline, CDR1 is ENHRY, CDR2 SYGVKD. This CDR3 comprises 15 residues. The CDR3 is CAISDVGTGVQPQHF. For the CDR3, the DNA is TGTGCCATCAGTGATGTGGGGACAGGGGTTCAGCCCCAGCATTTT.

By sample share, this clone is medium-sized. The V and J genes are TRBV4-3 and TRBJ1-1; D gene ambiguous. Trimming took 3 bases from V and 4 from J, leaving 9 bases between them. Germline CDR1 and CDR2: LGHNA and YSLEER. The CDR3 is 13 amino acids. The CDR3 DNA reads TGCGCCAGCAGCCAGGAAGTGAGCACTGAAGCTTTCTTT. It yields the protein CASSQEVSTEAFF.

The J gene is TRBJ1-3, the V gene TRBV5-1, with 8 bases fitting TRBD1. With 4 bases clipped from V and 7 bases from J, the junction kept 13 bases outside the gene matches. CDR3 length: 16 residues. CDR1 and CDR2 from the germline V gene are SGHRS and YFSETQ. The CDR3 sequence is CASSNPMGQGANTIYF. In nucleotides, the CDR3 is TGCGCCAGCAGCAACCCTATGGGGCAGGGGGCGAACACCATATATTTT. The variable domain in full, with the rest retrieved from reference TRBV5-1 and TRBJ1-3, is KAGVTQTPRYLIKTRGQQVTLSCSPISGHRSVSWYQQTPGQGLQFLFEYFSETQRNKGNFPGRFSGRQFSNSRSEMNVSTLELGDSALYLCASSNPMGQGANTIYFGEGSWLTVV.

V gene TRBV7-9 combines with J gene TRBJ1-6, with a tentative D call TRBD1 (5 bases). The germline CDR1 and CDR2 sequences are SEHNR and FQNEAQ (reference sequence). This CDR3 has 13 residues. The ends were cut back, 2 bases at V and 9 bases at J, with 8 bases in the middle. The CDR3 protein is CASSLQGGSPLHF. In DNA, the CDR3 is TGTGCCAGCAGCTTACAGGGAGGTTCACCCCTCCACTTT. The full variable domain, rest sourced from reference TRBV7-9 and TRBJ1-6, is DTGVSQNPRHKITKRGQNVTFRCDPISEHNRLYWYRQTLGQGPEFLTYFQNEAQLEKSRLLSDRFSAERPKGSFSTLEIQRTEQGDSAMYLCASSLQGGSPLHFGNGTRLTVT.

This chain joins TRBV20-1 and TRBJ1-1; D is unclear. Trimming took 1 base from V and 11 from J, leaving 11 bases between them. CDR1 is DFQATT, CDR2 SNEGSKA, per germline (reference sequence). The CDR3 extends over 11 amino acids. CDR3 sequence reads: CSARGSSDAFF. The CDR3 DNA reads as TGCAGTGCTAGAGGTAGCTCCGACGCTTTCTTT.

This chain uses TRBV10-3 with TRBJ1-4, with a weak D call TRBD1 (5 bases). The CDR3 is 16 residues long. Per the germline V gene, CDR1 is ENHRY and CDR2 is SYGVKD. With 0 bases removed from V and 8 bases from J, the gap between germline ends came to 16 bases. The CDR3 spells CAISESEGRGSEKLFF. Here the CDR3 DNA reads TGTGCCATCAGTGAGTCCGAGGGACGTGGAAGCGAAAAACTGTTTTTT.

This clone has a single count. The genes are TRBV18 and TRBJ2-5; D is ambiguous. V lost 3 bases and J 4 bases, leaving 12 bases between the germline ends. Germline CDR1 KGHSH, CDR2 LQKENI. The CDR3 sequence is 14 residues long. The CDR3 reads CASSPESARETQYF. For the CDR3, the DNA is TGTGCCAGCTCACCGGAGTCGGCACGAGAGACCCAGTACTTC.

The chain carries TRBV28 and TRBJ1-2; 9 bases match TRBD1. Trimming at V came to 4 bases and at J to 8 bases, leaving 8 bases not matched to a gene. Per the germline V gene, CDR1 is MDHEN and CDR2 is SYDVKM. This CDR3 spans 14 amino acids. The CDR3 loop is CASSSIRDRVGYTF. The CDR3 DNA follows: TGTGCCAGCAGTTCCATCCGGGACAGGGTAGGCTACACCTTC.

The chain couples TRBV5-4 to TRBJ1-4; 9 nucleotides match TRBD1. V trimming: 4 bases; J trimming: 8 bases; junction bases outside the gene matches: 6. The CDR3 covers 14 residues. Germline V gene data show CDR1 as SGHNT and CDR2 as YYREEE (reference sequence). The CDR3 sequence: CASSRGTGWEKLFF. As DNA, the CDR3 is TGTGCCAGCAGCAGGGGGACAGGGTGGGAAAAACTGTTTTTT.

The chain joins TRBV7-9 to TRBJ2-1; 11 nucleotides align to TRBD2. The CDR3 length is 14 residues. CDR1 and CDR2 from the germline V gene are SEHNR and FQNEAQ (reference sequence). Losses at the gene ends were 6 bases for V and 7 bases for J; bases not matched to a gene: 5. The CDR3 sequence is CASRLAGGRNEQFF. CDR3 bases: TGTGCCAGCAGGCTAGCGGGGGGTCGGAATGAGCAGTTCTTC.

This chain connects TRBV6-5 to TRBJ1-2, with a weak D call TRBD1 (5 bases). The V end lost 7 bases, the J end lost 3 bases, and 15 bases lay between the germline ends. Germline lookup yields CDR1 MNHEY and CDR2 SVGAGI. The length of the CDR3 is 14 residues. The CDR3 is CASTRFQGYYGYTF. In DNA, the CDR3 is TGTGCCAGCACCCGATTCCAGGGCTACTATGGCTACACCTTC.

This rearrangement joins TRBV18 to TRBJ2-7; 8 bases line up with TRBD2. J gave up 2 bases and V 6 bases, and 9 bases lay outside the gene matches. This CDR3 spans 15 amino acids. Germline-derived CDR1 and CDR2 are KGHSH and LQKENI. The CDR3 sequence: CASSPEAGGPYEQYF. As DNA, the CDR3 is TGTGCCAGCTCCCCAGAGGCGGGGGGTCCCTACGAGCAGTACTTC.

The chain uses TRBV6-4 and TRBJ2-7; TRBD1 matches at 8 bases. CDR1 and CDR2 from the germline V gene are MRHNA and SNTAGT. Germline trimming cut 4 bases from V and 4 bases from J; bases unmatched to any gene: 9. The length of the CDR3 is 15 residues. The CDR3 DNA follows: TGTGCCAGCAGTGGCCCCTCAAGACAGGGGTACGAGCAGTACTTC. It specifies CASSGPSRQGYEQYF.

The V and J genes are TRBV29-1 and TRBJ1-2, with 7 bases matching TRBD1. Germline CDR1 and CDR2: SQVTM and ANQGSEA. J lost 4 bases, V lost 5 bases, and 7 bases had no gene match. The CDR3 length is 13 residues. Here the CDR3 DNA reads TGCAGCGTTCTACCGACAGGGTTCTATGGCTACACCTTC. It yields the protein CSVLPTGFYGYTF.

The rearrangement uses TRBV30 and TRBJ1-2, with D perhaps matching TRBD1 (5 bases). V lost 0 bases to trimming and J lost 3 bases, with 11 bases between them. The CDR3 runs to 14 residues. CDR1 GTSNPN and CDR2 SVGIG come from the germline V gene (reference sequence). CDR3 protein: CAWSVTGLDYGYTF. In DNA, the CDR3 is TGTGCCTGGAGTGTAACAGGACTAGACTATGGCTACACCTTC.

The chain uses TRBV4-1 and TRBJ2-6; TRBD1 or TRBD2 may be the D gene (5 bases each). The germline CDR1 and CDR2 sequences are MGHRA and YSYEKL. The CDR3 contains 16 residues. Trimming removed 0 bases from V and 2 bases from J, with 8 bases in between. The CDR3 DNA is TGCGCCAGCAGCCAAGACACGGGGCCTGGGGCCAACGTCCTGACTTTC. Its protein is CASSQDTGPGANVLTF.